A selection of T cell receptor beta chains follows, all from one sample in a study of blood T cell repertoires in COVID-19. Method: immunoSEQ multiplex PCR; TCRdb's copy keeps in-frame clones and lacks some. The profile shows 220,000 or so clones, 90% of them singletons. Sequencing was done on a sample of PBMCs or T cells enriched from blood (not recorded which). Every receptor here comes from a man under 40 who had been exposed to COVID-19. CDR3s include the opening cysteine and the closing phenylalanine or tryptophan. A D gene is named only where the DNA matches it firmly. For some rows the clone size is stated as once, few or many, or as a class when expanded; others skip it.

V gene: TRBV18; clone size: NA; D gene: NA; CDR3 protein: CASSPVGEDSPLHF
V gene: TRBV9; clone size: NA; D gene: TRBD1; CDR3 protein: CASSFDTGGADYGYTF
V gene: TRBV7-2; clone size: NA; D gene: TRBD2; CDR3 protein: CASSLGPPSGGAYEQYF
V gene: TRBV3-1/TRBV3-2; clone size: few; D gene: NA; CDR3 protein: CASSQGQGGSSGNTIYF
V gene: TRBV19; clone size: NA; D gene: NA; CDR3 protein: CASRTLGNTIYF
V gene: TRBV7-3; clone size: NA; D gene: NA; CDR3 protein: CASSSSLGGPVGELFF
V gene: TRBV6-2/TRBV6-3; clone size: NA; D gene: TRBD1; CDR3 protein: CASSPTGPDEQFF
V gene: TRBV23-1; clone size: NA; D gene: TRBD1; CDR3 protein: CASSQVTGGCEFFFGYTF
V gene: TRBV27; clone size: NA; D gene: NA; CDR3 protein: CASSLQRTGELFF
V gene: TRBV30; clone size: NA; D gene: NA; CDR3 protein: CAWSVNSLSGNTIYF
V gene: TRBV30; clone size: NA; D gene: TRBD1; CDR3 protein: CAWSVSDRGGLRSNQPQHF
V gene: TRBV11-2; clone size: once; D gene: TRBD1; CDR3 protein: CASSPTGVTYNEQFF
V gene: TRBV29-1; clone size: NA; D gene: TRBD1; CDR3 protein: CSVEGGQGSDQPQHF
V gene: TRBV11-2; clone size: once; D gene: NA; CDR3 protein: CASSLEGGTEAFF
V gene: TRBV5-1; clone size: NA; D gene: TRBD2; CDR3 protein: CASSLGSGGTDTQYF
V gene: TRBV3-1/TRBV3-2; clone size: many; D gene: TRBD2; CDR3 protein: CASSLNRAAGGPLHEQYF
V gene: TRBV3-1/TRBV3-2; clone size: NA; D gene: TRBD1; CDR3 protein: CASSKGQGSYEQYF
V gene: TRBV7-9; clone size: NA; D gene: NA; CDR3 protein: CASSLGRGPPETQYF
V gene: TRBV6-5; clone size: once; D gene: NA; CDR3 protein: CASSYSRVGSGTEAFF
V gene: TRBV4-3; clone size: NA; D gene: NA; CDR3 protein: CASSSGGLDYGYTF
V gene: TRBV5-1; clone size: few; D gene: TRBD1; CDR3 protein: CASSAGTGISSYEQYF
V gene: TRBV12-3/TRBV12-4; clone size: NA; D gene: TRBD2; CDR3 protein: CASSLSGGLGQYF